The 27 T cell receptor beta chains listed next were all sequenced from one sample in a study of blood T cell repertoires in COVID-19 (dated by TCRdb to 2019 to 2021). Receptor amplification or capture employed the immunoSEQ multiplex PCR assay. TCRdb's version of the immuneACCESS table is confined to in-frame rearrangements and falls short of the full clone set. An unresolved V gene accounts for under half of the shortfall where checked; the remainder is of unknown origin. The sample has around 49,000 clones on record, 82% of them singletons. The top ten constitute less than 3% of the sample. The sample consisted of peripheral blood. These receptors were obtained from a woman aged 60-75 years with acute or convalescent COVID-19.

The chain employs TRBV9 and TRBJ2-7; 8 bases line up with TRBD1. Trimming cost V 2 bases and J 3 bases; bases outside gene matches: 7. CDR3 length equals 15 residues. The germline V gene encodes CDR1 SGDLS and CDR2 YYNGEE. The CDR3 DNA sequence: TGTGCCAGCAGCGTCGGACAGGGAAATTTCTACGAGCAGTACTTC. It specifies CASSVGQGNFYEQYF. The entire variable domain, with the rest obtained from reference TRBV9 and TRBJ2-7, is as follows: DSGVTQTPKHLITATGQRVTLRCSPRSGDLSVYWYQQSLDQGLQFLIQYYNGEERAKGNILERFSAQQFPDLHSELNLSSLELGDSALYFCASSVGQGNFYEQYFGPGTRLTVT.

The V call is TRBV5-5, the J call TRBJ2-1; TRBD2 is a possible D gene (7 bases). There are 15 residues in the CDR3. Germline CDR1 is SGHKS and CDR2 is YYEKEE (reference sequence). V was clipped by 4 bases and J by 9 bases, with 20 bases between them. CDR3 amino acids: CASSQTGTGGLEQFF. The DNA for the CDR3 is TGTGCCAGCAGCCAGACCGGGACGGGGGGCCTTGAGCAGTTCTTC. Full variable domain (missing parts from reference TRBV5-5 and TRBJ2-1): DAGVTQSPTHLIKTRGQQVTLRCSPISGHKSVSWYQQVLGQGPQFIFQYYEKEERGRGNFPDRFSARQFPNYSSELNVNALLLGDSALYLCASSQTGTGGLEQFFGPGTRLTVL.

This chain uses TRBV5-1 with TRBJ2-7; 7 positions agree with TRBD2. The germline V gene has CDR1 SGHRS and CDR2 YFSETQ. With V trimmed by 4 bases and J by 3 bases, 4 bases remained unmatched. The CDR3 is 13 amino acids. The CDR3 nucleotides read TGCGCCAGCAGCGCCGGGACTATCTACGAGCAGTACTTC. Amino acids: CASSAGTIYEQYF.

This chain joins TRBV5-1 and TRBJ1-5; D is uncertain. The CDR3 loop spans 15 amino acids. V was cut by 0 bases and J by 4 bases, with 11 bases left in between. Germline CDR1 SGHRS, CDR2 YFSETQ. The CDR3 sequence is CASSLDGEQNQPQHF. The DNA for the CDR3 is TGCGCCAGCAGCTTGGACGGAGAGCAAAATCAGCCCCAGCATTTT.

Notes on this clone: Its ends do not fully match the called genes, so a read error is possible. The CDR3 spells CASSFKQFVF. The CDR3 DNA reads TGTGCCAGCAGTTTCAAACAATTTGTCTTC. This sequence joins TRBV12-3 or TRBV12-4 and TRBJ2-1, with D hard to call. This CDR3 has 10 amino acids.

This clone was picked up a small number of times. The chain links TRBV18 to TRBJ1-1; D perhaps matches TRBD1 (5 bases). The CDR3 is made up of 15 amino acids. Germline-derived CDR1 and CDR2 are KGHSH and LQKENI. The germline V and J ends were trimmed by 1 base and 0 bases, with 9 bases remaining between them. CDR3 loop: CASSPRTSMNTEAFF. The CDR3 DNA sequence: TGTGCCAGCTCACCACGGACATCCATGAACACTGAAGCTTTCTTT.

The chain links TRBV11-2 to TRBJ1-6; D call uncertain. This CDR3 is built from 15 residues. Per germline, CDR1 SGHAT and CDR2 FQNNGV. Trimming left V 0 bases short and J 7 bases short, with 10 bases between. The CDR3 DNA reads as TGTGCCAGCAGCTTAGATCGTGCGGGCAATTCACCCCTCCACTTT. It is translated as CASSLDRAGNSPLHF.

The V and J genes are TRBV30 and TRBJ2-7, with D perhaps matching TRBD2 (5 bases). The CDR3 has 13 residues. With 0 bases removed from V and 5 bases from J, the gap between germline ends came to 11 bases. Germline assignment: CDR1 GTSNPN and CDR2 SVGIG (reference sequence). CDR3 sequence: CAWSVRGSHEQYF. CDR3 coding DNA: TGTGCCTGGAGTGTACGAGGGAGCCACGAGCAGTACTTC.

This chain joins TRBV7-6 and TRBJ1-1; D is unresolved. In germline, CDR1 is SGHVS, CDR2 FNYEAQ. CDR3 length equals 16 residues. The ends were cut back, 6 bases at V and 1 base at J, with 18 bases in the middle. As DNA, the CDR3 is TGTGCCAGCAGTCACAGACCCGGAAATACGAACACTGAAGCTTTCTTT. It specifies CASSHRPGNTNTEAFF.

The chain joins TRBV30 to TRBJ1-1; a possible D gene is TRBD1 (6 bases). CDR1 and CDR2 (germline): GTSNPN, SVGIG (reference sequence). The CDR3 length is 14 residues. With 2 bases removed from V and 1 base from J, the gap between germline ends came to 11 bases. The CDR3 nucleotides are TGTGCCTGGAGTAGGGGGTACGGGAACACTGAAGCTTTCTTT. It is translated as CAWSRGYGNTEAFF.

This chain uses TRBV27 with TRBJ1-4; 7 bases line up with TRBD1. Looked up from germline, CDR1 is MNHEY and CDR2 is SMNVEV (reference sequence). The CDR3 is 15 amino acids. The V gene end was trimmed by 8 bases and the J gene end by 0 bases; junction bases not matched to a gene: 6. The CDR3 region is CASRRGTATNEKLFF. Written as DNA, the CDR3 is TGTGCCAGCCGAAGGGGGACAGCAACTAATGAAAAACTGTTTTTT.

J is TRBJ2-5 and V is TRBV6-1; 8 bases align to TRBD1. The length of the CDR3 is 13 residues. V lost 1 base to trimming and J lost 9 bases; unmatched junction nucleotides: 4. CDR1 is MNHNS, CDR2 SASEGT, per germline. The CDR3 loop reads CASSEGGQVAQYF. The CDR3 DNA reads TGTGCCAGCAGTGAAGGGGGACAGGTGGCCCAGTACTTC.

The chain joins TRBV29-1 to TRBJ1-2; D gene ambiguous. Germline lookup yields CDR1 SQVTM and CDR2 ANQGSEA. V was cut by 5 bases and J by 6 bases, with 19 bases left in between. The CDR3 loop spans 14 amino acids. The CDR3 DNA reads as TGCAGCGTTCCCGAGGAAAAACCCTCTGATGGCTACACCTTC. It is translated as CSVPEEKPSDGYTF.

The chain uses TRBV20-1 and TRBJ1-1, with unresolved D. Trimming removed 3 bases from V and 10 bases from J, with 9 bases in between. The V gene's germline CDR1 is DFQATT and CDR2 SNEGSKA (reference sequence). The CDR3 is 10 residues long. In DNA, the CDR3 is TGCAGTGCTAGTGGCGGTGGAGCTTTCTTT. Its protein is CSASGGGAFF.

The chain joins TRBV27 to TRBJ1-1, with D tentatively TRBD1 (5 bases). V lost 3 bases, J lost 4 bases, and 12 bases lay in between. Germline CDR1 and CDR2: MNHEY and SMNVEV (reference sequence). CDR3 length: 14 amino acids. The CDR3 here is CASSFGGKGTEAFF. In nucleotides, the CDR3 is TGTGCCAGCAGTTTCGGGGGAAAGGGCACTGAAGCTTTCTTT.

V and J are TRBV12-5 and TRBJ1-2, with 7 bases aligning to TRBD1. Germline lookup yields CDR1 LGHNT and CDR2 FRNRAP. V lost 2 bases to trimming and J lost 5 bases; unmatched junction nucleotides: 2. This CDR3 is 13 amino acids long. The CDR3 nucleotides read TGTGCTAGTGGTTTGACGACAGGGTATGGCTACACCTTC. This encodes CASGLTTGYGYTF.

The chain uses TRBV11-1 and TRBJ2-7, with D perhaps matching TRBD1 (5 bases). Germline CDR1 SGHAT, CDR2 FQDESV (reference sequence). The CDR3 extends over 15 amino acids. With 5 bases removed from V and 2 bases from J, the gap between germline ends came to 16 bases. The DNA of the CDR3 is TGTGCCAGCAGCCCCCGGTCTCAGGGCCCCTACGAGCAGTACTTC. Amino acids: CASSPRSQGPYEQYF.

The chain combines TRBV29-1 with TRBJ1-1, with TRBD1 as a possible D gene (6 bases). Germline lookup yields CDR1 SQVTM and CDR2 ANQGSEA. V lost 7 bases and J lost 8, with 20 bases in between. This CDR3 comprises 13 residues. CDR3 sequence reads: CSAATGWEMEAFF. Here the CDR3 DNA reads TGCAGCGCCGCCACAGGGTGGGAGATGGAAGCTTTCTTT.

The chain employs TRBV18 and TRBJ2-1; tentatively, D is TRBD1 (6 bases). Trimming left V 6 bases short and J 4 bases short, with 16 bases between. CDR3 length equals 15 residues. Germline CDR1 reads KGHSH; CDR2 reads LQKENI. CDR3 nucleotide sequence: TGTGCCAGCTCTCGAGGTGGGGGCCGGTACAATGAGCAGTTCTTC. Translated: CASSRGGGRYNEQFF.

The rearrangement joins TRBV6-4 to TRBJ2-3; the match to TRBD2 covers 9 bases. This CDR3 contains 15 residues. Trimming cost V 6 bases and J 4 bases; bases outside gene matches: 8. The germline CDR1 and CDR2 sequences are MRHNA and SNTAGT. The CDR3 DNA reads as TGTGCCAGCAGCCGACAGGGACTAGCCTCAGATACGCAGTATTTT. Translation gives CASSRQGLASDTQYF.

The chain recombines TRBV30 with TRBJ2-2; D unclear. Germline V gene lookup returns CDR1 GTSNPN and CDR2 SVGIG (reference sequence). The length of the CDR3 is 13 residues. The ends were cut back, 3 bases at V and 6 bases at J, with 11 bases in the middle. The CDR3 loop is CAWRGLESGELFF. The CDR3 DNA reads TGTGCCTGGAGAGGTCTAGAATCCGGGGAGCTGTTTTTT.

This clone was counted a few times. V usage is TRBV2 and J usage is TRBJ1-6, with D tentatively TRBD1 (5 bases). This CDR3 is built from 12 residues. Germline V lookup: CDR1 SNHLY, CDR2 FYNNEI. Trimming pared 11 bases from V and 10 bases from J, leaving 15 bases between. The CDR3 DNA follows: TGTGCCGGAGGGACCGGGATATCACCCCTCCACTTT. Protein product: CAGGTGISPLHF.

On this clone: Sequence at one end of the junction differs from germline and may be a read error. V usage is TRBV28 and J usage is TRBJ2-3, with TRBD1 matching over 10 bases. The germline V gene encodes CDR1 MDHEN and CDR2 SYDVKM. The CDR3 has 17 amino acids. The CDR3 coding sequence is TGTGCCAGCAGATTATCCGGTGGGACAGGGGGCACAGATACGCAGTATTTT. Protein product: CASRLSGGTGGTDTQYF.

The chain recombines TRBV19 with TRBJ1-2; the D gene is possibly TRBD1 (6 bases). The V end was cut by 9 bases, the J end by 1 base, with 6 bases between. This CDR3 region has 11 residues. CDR1 LNHDA and CDR2 SQIVND come from the germline V gene (reference sequence). CDR3 region: CASRGNYGYTF. The CDR3 nucleotides read TGTGCCAGCAGGGGTAACTATGGCTACACCTTC.

V is TRBV7-9 and J is TRBJ2-1; TRBD1 might be the D (5 bases). Trimming pared 4 bases from V and 5 bases from J, leaving 18 bases between. The CDR3 extends over 16 amino acids. Germline loops: CDR1 SEHNR, CDR2 FQNEAQ (reference sequence). CDR3 loop: CASSSPYRTGHNEQFF. As DNA, the CDR3 is TGTGCCAGCAGCTCGCCTTACAGGACCGGCCACAATGAGCAGTTCTTC.

The count of this clone is one. The rearrangement uses TRBV6-2 or TRBV6-3 and TRBJ2-7; no definite D call. V was clipped by 2 bases and J by 2 bases, with 10 bases between them. The CDR3 has 14 amino acids. In germline, CDR1 is MNHEY, CDR2 SVGEGT. The CDR3 spells CASSYARKPYEQYF. The CDR3 region has the DNA TGTGCCAGCAGTTACGCGCGGAAACCCTACGAGCAGTACTTC.

The chain links TRBV27 to TRBJ2-7; 8 bases are shared with TRBD2. CDR3 length equals 14 residues. Germline lookup yields CDR1 MNHEY and CDR2 SMNVEV (reference sequence). The J segment lost 2 bases and the V segment lost 5 bases, leaving 5 bases of the junction unmatched. CDR3 sequence (DNA): TGTGCCAGCAGTCTTCGGGGGGGTCCCTACGAGCAGTACTTC. As protein: CASSLRGGPYEQYF.